This passage covers 27 T cell receptor beta chains from one sample sequenced in a study of T-cell reconstitution after alpha-beta-depleted transplantation in children. General study points: Several hundred expanded graft clones reportedly gave rise to the alpha-beta T cells present about two months after transplant.

It was with unique molecular identifiers that the TCRbeta library was prepared. TCRdb recomputed calls from the PCR reads with MiXCR, one row per CDR3 protein. There are approximately 30,000 distinct CDR3 sequences in the sample; about 7% occur only once, and around 26% lies in the top ten. Their antigen targets remain unknown. Sequences were derived from peripheral blood, sampled 60 days after TCRalphabeta/CD19-depleted stem cell transplant. These receptors originate from a child under two years old who had a stem cell transplant for acute myeloid leukemia, so the T cells may come from the graft donor.

This clonotype was observed at least ten times. The chain couples TRBV4-1 to TRBJ2-7; 15 bases agree with TRBD2. J gave up 5 bases and V 2 bases, and 10 bases lay outside the gene matches. The CDR3 runs 18 residues. Germline CDR1 MGHRA, CDR2 YSYEKL. The CDR3 nucleotides read TGCGCCAGCAGCCAACATTTACTGGGACTAGCGGGGGGAAACGAGCAGTACTTC. Translation: CASSQHLLGLAGGNEQYF.

This clonotype was observed at least ten times. The rearrangement links TRBV20-1 to TRBJ2-5; 7 bases are shared with TRBD2. Trimming at V came to 0 bases and at J to 6 bases, leaving 13 bases not matched to a gene. Germline V gene sequence: CDR1 DFQATT, CDR2 SNEGSKA (reference sequence). This CDR3 spans 16 amino acids. The CDR3 DNA reads TGCAGTGCTAGAGATCGAGGACTAGGAGGGCGAAAGACCCAGTACTTC. Its protein is CSARDRGLGGRKTQYF.

This chain uses TRBV5-5 with TRBJ1-2; 7 bases agree with TRBD1. The CDR3 has 14 residues. Looked up from germline, CDR1 is SGHKS and CDR2 is YYEKEE (reference sequence). V was clipped by 4 bases and J by 3 bases; unmatched bases: 6. The CDR3 loop reads CASSAGTAYYGYTF. DNA of the CDR3: TGTGCCAGCAGCGCCGGGACAGCCTACTATGGCTACACCTTC.

There are a few counts of this clonotype. This sequence joins TRBV2 and TRBJ2-7, with 7 bases identical to TRBD2. Trimming took 6 bases from V and 2 from J; bases not matched to a gene: 1. This CDR3 has 12 amino acids. The germline V gene encodes CDR1 SNHLY and CDR2 FYNNEI. CDR3 protein: CASRGGAYEQYF. The DNA of the CDR3 is TGTGCCAGCAGGGGGGGGGCCTACGAGCAGTACTTC.

This clonotype appeared many times. This chain joins TRBV7-3 and TRBJ2-7, with 8 bases fitting TRBD2. Germline values: CDR1 SGHTA, CDR2 FQGTGA. The CDR3 spans 17 residues. The ends lost 1 base at V and 1 base at J; junction bases unmatched: 9. The CDR3 protein is CASSLIASGPKSYEQYF. The CDR3 nucleotides are TGTGCCAGCAGCTTAATAGCTAGCGGGCCTAAATCCTACGAGCAGTACTTC.

This clonotype was detected ten times or more. The V call is TRBV4-1, the J call TRBJ2-1, with D possibly matching TRBD2 (6 bases). Germline CDR1 reads MGHRA; CDR2 reads YSYEKL. The CDR3 is made up of 15 amino acids. V shed 4 bases and J shed 10 bases, with 20 bases lying between them. The CDR3, as DNA: TGCGCCAGCAGCCTTTTATCCGGGACTGGAGGGGAGCAGTTCTTC. Translating gives CASSLLSGTGGEQFF.

There are many counts of this clonotype. The rearrangement uses TRBV28 and TRBJ2-3; D is possibly TRBD1 or TRBD2 (6 bases each). The CDR3 spans 14 residues. Trimming removed 3 bases at V and 4 bases at J, with 11 bases between. The germline CDR1 and CDR2 sequences are MDHEN and SYDVKM. The CDR3 coding sequence is TGTGCCAGCAGTTTGGGGGGCCTAGCAGATACGCAGTATTTT. Translation gives CASSLGGLADTQYF.

This clonotype was picked up many times. The genes are TRBV5-1 and TRBJ1-2; 8 nucleotides agree with TRBD1. J was trimmed by 3 bases and V by 4 bases; bases with no gene match: 8. The germline gives CDR1 SGHRS, CDR2 YFSETQ. The CDR3 spans 15 residues. The DNA for the CDR3 is TGCGCCAGCAGCCCAGACAGGGGACTGCACTATGGCTACACCTTC. This codes for CASSPDRGLHYGYTF.

This rearrangement joins TRBV27 to TRBJ2-3; 8 nucleotides agree with TRBD2. The length of the CDR3 is 13 residues. After removal of 2 bases from V and 10 bases from J, the junction contained 5 bases not matched to a gene. Germline lookup yields CDR1 MNHEY and CDR2 SMNVEV (reference sequence). CDR3 sequence: CASSLGLASPQYF. The CDR3 DNA is TGTGCCAGCAGTTTAGGACTAGCCTCGCCGCAGTATTTT.

The CDR3 coding sequence is TGTGCCTGCTGTCCCCGGACTAGCGGGAGGGCCGTGGATACGCAGTATTTT. Translating it yields CACCPRTSGRAVDTQYF. The gene calls are TRBV3-1 and TRBJ2-3, with 15 bases matching TRBD2. CDR1 and CDR2 (germline): LGHDT, YNNKEL (reference sequence). J lost 6 bases, V lost 11 bases, and 15 bases had no gene match. CDR3 length: 17 amino acids.

This clonotype came up many times. The chain links TRBV4-1 to TRBJ2-3; D is unresolved. The length of the CDR3 is 15 residues. Germline CDR1 and CDR2: MGHRA and YSYEKL. Trimming shortened V by 2 bases and J by 5 bases, and 14 bases separated the two germline ends. In DNA form, the CDR3 reads TGCGCCAGCAGCCAAACAACGCCTTTGGGAGATACGCAGTATTTT. This sequence encodes CASSQTTPLGDTQYF.

This clonotype was detected ten times or more. The chain links TRBV10-3 to TRBJ2-7, with TRBD1 identical over 8 bases. The germline V gene has CDR1 ENHRY and CDR2 SYGVKD. Losses at the gene ends were 2 bases for V and 6 bases for J; bases not matched to a gene: 12. CDR3 length equals 16 residues. CDR3 coding DNA: TGTGCCATCAGTGAGCGCGACAGGGGCAGTAGTGGCGAGCAGTACTTC. Translating gives CAISERDRGSSGEQYF.

This clonotype was observed many times. This CDR3 is CASSLTGRQGEQFF. The DNA for the CDR3 is TGTGCCAGCAGCTTAACAGGCCGACAGGGTGAGCAGTTCTTC. V usage is TRBV7-9 and J usage is TRBJ2-1, with 7 bases aligning to TRBD1. The CDR3 length is 14 residues. V trimming: 2 bases; J trimming: 9 bases; junction bases outside the gene matches: 7. Germline CDR1 SEHNR, CDR2 FQNEAQ (reference sequence).

V is TRBV6-1 and J is TRBJ2-3; 10 bases fit TRBD2. The junction had 7 bases not matched to a gene; V was cut back by 7 bases and J by 3 bases. The length of the CDR3 is 15 residues. Germline V lookup: CDR1 MNHNS, CDR2 SASEGT. Here the CDR3 reads CASTQAGGETDTQYF. As DNA, the CDR3 is TGTGCCAGCACTCAAGCGGGAGGGGAAACAGATACGCAGTATTTT.

There are many counts of this clonotype. The chain couples TRBV4-2 to TRBJ1-1; D remains unclear. This CDR3 has 15 residues. Trimming left V 0 bases short and J 0 bases short, with 8 bases between. Germline CDR1 LGHNA, CDR2 YNFKEQ. The CDR3 region is CASSQESAMNTEAFF. Written as DNA, the CDR3 is TGTGCCAGCAGCCAAGAGTCGGCCATGAACACTGAAGCTTTCTTT.

This clonotype has at least ten counts. The chain employs TRBV20-1 and TRBJ2-3; D is possibly TRBD2 (6 bases). V shed 2 bases and J shed 2 bases, with 14 bases lying between them. Germline V gives CDR1 DFQATT, CDR2 SNEGSKA (reference sequence). The CDR3 is made up of 15 amino acids. The CDR3 nucleotides read TGCAGTGCTAGAAACTGGAGGGCTGACACAGATACGCAGTATTTT. Protein product: CSARNWRADTDTQYF.

This clonotype was seen many times. The V call is TRBV5-1, the J call TRBJ2-2, with D perhaps assigned TRBD1 or TRBD2 (5 bases each). Trimming stripped 4 bases from V and 6 bases from J, with 16 bases between. CDR1 is SGHRS and CDR2 is YFSETQ in the germline V gene. There are 15 residues in the CDR3. For the CDR3, the DNA is TGCGCCAGCAGCCAAGTCGCCGGGGCCCCCGGGGAGCTGTTTTTT. Its protein is CASSQVAGAPGELFF.

Only a few counts were recorded for this clonotype. This chain connects TRBV27 to TRBJ2-2, with unresolved D. The CDR3 spans 10 residues. Trimming removed 7 bases from V and 9 bases from J, with 6 bases in between. Germline V lookup: CDR1 MNHEY, CDR2 SMNVEV (reference sequence). In DNA, the CDR3 is TGTGCCAGCACCACACGGGAGCTGTTTTTT. Its protein product is CASTTRELFF.

This clonotype was counted many times. The V and J genes are TRBV29-1 and TRBJ1-1; 10 bases align to TRBD1. CDR1 SQVTM and CDR2 ANQGSEA come from the germline V gene. With V trimmed by 7 bases and J by 6 bases, 8 bases remained unmatched. The CDR3 extends over 13 amino acids. CDR3 sequence: CSAFEGTGAEAFF. In DNA, the CDR3 is TGCAGCGCCTTTGAGGGGACAGGGGCTGAAGCTTTCTTT.

This chain connects TRBV5-5 to TRBJ1-1; tentative D call: TRBD1 (6 bases). V was clipped by 5 bases and J by 1 base, with 18 bases between them. Looked up from germline, CDR1 is SGHKS and CDR2 is YYEKEE (reference sequence). The CDR3 has 16 amino acids. The CDR3 protein is CASSIGWSGENTEAFF. For the CDR3, the DNA is TGTGCCAGCAGTATAGGATGGTCAGGGGAGAACACTGAAGCTTTCTTT.

This clonotype has at least ten counts. The rearrangement links TRBV29-1 to TRBJ1-2, with D possibly TRBD1 on 5 matching bases. This CDR3 comprises 11 residues. Germline V gives CDR1 SQVTM, CDR2 ANQGSEA. The V end lost 6 bases, the J end lost 8 bases, and 13 bases lay between the germline ends. CDR3 in amino acids: CSVIGGKGYTF. CDR3 DNA sequence: TGCAGCGTCATCGGGGGAAAAGGCTACACCTTC.

The rearrangement joins TRBV4-3 to TRBJ1-1; D is unclear. This CDR3 comprises 13 residues. Germline V gene lookup returns CDR1 LGHNA and CDR2 YSLEER. The V end was cut by 0 bases, the J end by 4 bases, with 6 bases between. The CDR3 sequence: CASSQDWGTEAFF. CDR3 sequence (DNA): TGCGCCAGCAGCCAAGATTGGGGCACTGAAGCTTTCTTT.

This clonotype was counted at least ten times. The rearrangement links TRBV5-6 to TRBJ2-7, with D hard to call. The length of the CDR3 is 14 residues. The V and J ends lost 2 bases and 7 bases respectively, with 16 bases between them. The V gene's germline CDR1 is SGHDT and CDR2 YYEEEE. The CDR3 region has the DNA TGTGCCAGCAGCTTTTATCCTGTCGTGAAGGAGCAGTACTTC. This gives the protein CASSFYPVVKEQYF.

The chain uses TRBV20-1 and TRBJ2-3, with D tentatively TRBD2 (5 bases). This CDR3 region has 15 residues. The germline V gene has CDR1 DFQATT and CDR2 SNEGSKA (reference sequence). The CDR3 DNA follows: TGCATTGCGGGCCTGGCTCCGGGCTTCAGAGGCACGCAGTATTTT. Translated, it gives CIAGLAPGFRGTQYF.

This clonotype was seen repeatedly, ten times or more. The chain carries TRBV4-2 and TRBJ2-7; no reliable D call. CDR3 length: 15 amino acids. V was cut by 1 base and J by 0 bases, with 10 bases left in between. The germline V gene has CDR1 LGHNA and CDR2 YNFKEQ. The CDR3 nucleotides are TGTGCCAGCAGCCAAGGTCAGAGAGGCTCCTACGAGCAGTACTTC. This translates into CASSQGQRGSYEQYF.

This clonotype came up many times. V usage is TRBV4-2 and J usage is TRBJ1-1; possibly TRBD1 for D (6 bases). This CDR3 is built from 15 residues. Germline V gene data show CDR1 as LGHNA and CDR2 as YNFKEQ. Trimming removed 4 bases from V and 1 base from J, with 13 bases in between. The CDR3 bases are TGTGCCAGCAGCCTAGTCATGACAGGGAACACTGAAGCTTTCTTT. Encoded protein: CASSLVMTGNTEAFF.

This clonotype has at least ten counts. V gene TRBV5-1 combines with J gene TRBJ1-3; D unclear. The germline V gene has CDR1 SGHRS and CDR2 YFSETQ. This CDR3 has 14 residues. V lost 2 bases to trimming and J lost 0 bases, with 6 bases between them. In DNA, the CDR3 is TGCGCCAGCAGCTTCGACGTCTCTGGAAACACCATATATTTT. It is translated as CASSFDVSGNTIYF.